A selection of T cell receptor beta chains follows, all from one sample in a study of radiation and T cells in renal cell carcinoma. Profiled with immunoSEQ multiplex PCR; TCRdb holds only in-frame clones, not every one. Among about 140,000 clones listed, approximately 87% were seen once. Sequenced material: blood, taken from a patient whose treatment included radiotherapy and nephrectomy. The receptors shown here come from a woman aged 45-59 years with renal cell carcinoma. Each CDR3 is given with its conserved first and last residue. The D gene is left open where the match is weak. Some rows mark clone size as missing; the rest say once, few, many or name a class of expanded clone.

size | J | V | D | CDR3 | DNA
. | TRBJ1-3 | TRBV7-2 | . | CASSLGGRGNTIYF | TGTGCCAGCAGCTTAGGGGGAAGGGGAAACACCATATATTTT
few | TRBJ1-1 | TRBV7-9 | . | CASSSVNTEAFF | TGTGCCAGCAGCTCCGTGAACACTGAAGCTTTCTTT
. | TRBJ2-2 | TRBV9 | . | CASSVVGAGTGELFF | TGTGCCAGCAGCGTAGTGGGGGCGGGCACCGGGGAGCTGTTTTTT
. | TRBJ2-7 | TRBV2 | TRBD2 | CASSEGTSASEQYF | TGTGCCAGCAGTGAAGGGACTAGCGCCAGTGAGCAGTACTTC
. | TRBJ1-6 | TRBV10-2 | . | CASSDTASSSYNSPLHF | TGCGCCAGCAGTGACACAGCCTCAAGCTCCTATAATTCACCCCTCCACTTT
. | TRBJ2-3 | TRBV7-2 | TRBD2 | CASSLSGGGRIADTQYF | TGTGCCAGCAGCTTATCGGGCGGGGGTCGTATCGCAGATACGCAGTATTTT
few | TRBJ1-1 | TRBV6-1 | . | CASSEREQPGTEAFF | TGTGCCAGCAGTGAACGGGAACAGCCTGGCACTGAAGCTTTCTTT
. | TRBJ1-5 | TRBV19 | TRBD1 | CASNRDRAGNQPQHF | TGTGCCAGTAACCGGGACAGAGCGGGCAATCAGCCCCAGCATTTT
. | TRBJ2-3 | TRBV7-9 | . | CASNSDRYLDTQYF | TGTGCCAGCAACTCGGACAGATACTTAGATACGCAGTATTTT
. | TRBJ2-3 | TRBV4-1 | TRBD2 | CASSRRLAGGADTQYF | TGCGCCAGCAGCCGCCGACTAGCGGGGGGGGCAGATACGCAGTATTTT
. | TRBJ1-1 | TRBV10-2 | TRBD1 | CASSPRTGFRAEAFF | TGCGCCAGCAGTCCCCGGACAGGGTTTAGAGCTGAAGCTTTCTTT
once | TRBJ2-7 | TRBV4-3 | . | CASSPSGDSYEQYF | TGCGCCAGCAGCCCCTCGGGAGACTCCTACGAGCAGTACTTC
. | TRBJ1-5 | TRBV19 | . | CASSILTAQPQHF | TGTGCCAGTAGTATATTAACGGCCCAGCCCCAGCATTTT
. | TRBJ1-2 | TRBV28 | . | CASSLSQGSYTF | TGTGCCAGCAGTTTGTCACAGGGATCCTACACCTTC
. | TRBJ2-3 | TRBV5-1 | TRBD2 | CASSLRTSGSTDAQYF | TGCGCCAGCAGCCTACGGACTAGCGGGAGCACAGATGCGCAGTATTTT
once | TRBJ1-3 | TRBV5-1 | . | CASSRNPTTGTPDYSGNTIYF | TGCGCCAGCAGTCGCAATCCTACTACCGGGACGCCGGATTACTCTGGAAACACCATATATTTT
. | TRBJ1-3 | TRBV6-5 | . | CASSYEGSSGNTIYF | TGTGCCAGCAGTTACGAAGGTAGCTCTGGAAACACCATATATTTT
once | TRBJ2-7 | TRBV7-2 | TRBD1 | CASSLGQGATYEQYF | TGTGCCAGCAGCCTAGGACAGGGGGCTACCTACGAGCAGTACTTC
. | TRBJ1-1 | TRBV9 | TRBD1 | CASSPVQGATTEAFF | TGTGCCAGCAGCCCGGTACAGGGGGCGACCACTGAAGCTTTCTTT
once | TRBJ2-4 | TRBV9 | TRBD2 | CASSVGASGGSGDIQYF | TGTGCCAGCAGCGTAGGAGCTAGCGGGGGGTCAGGGGACATTCAGTACTTC
. | TRBJ1-6 | TRBV4-1 | . | CASSQEVRDSPLHF | TGCGCCAGCAGCCAAGAAGTCAGGGATTCACCCCTCCACTTT
. | TRBJ2-7 | TRBV4-3 | . | CASSQKRPSGTVEQYF | TGCGCCAGCAGCCAGAAAAGACCATCGGGGACCGTCGAGCAGTACTTC
. | TRBJ1-5 | TRBV30 | TRBD1 | CAWDRGKSNQPQHF | TGTGCCTGGGACAGGGGAAAGAGCAATCAGCCCCAGCATTTT
. | TRBJ1-1 | TRBV29-1 | TRBD1 | CSVRQGDTEAFF | TGCAGCGTACGACAGGGAGACACTGAAGCTTTCTTT
. | TRBJ1-5 | TRBV30 | . | CAWRRGSNQPQHF | TGTGCCTGGAGAAGGGGGAGCAATCAGCCCCAGCATTTT
. | TRBJ1-2 | TRBV14 | . | CASSTPQGLNTF | TGTGCCAGCAGCACCCCCCAGGGATTGAACACCTTC
. | TRBJ1-2 | TRBV11-2 | . | CASSLTDTNYGYTF | TGTGCCAGCAGCTTAACGGACACTAACTATGGCTACACCTTC
. | TRBJ2-6 | TRBV30 | . | CACSDPLQDLTSGANVLTF | TGTGCCTGCAGTGACCCCCTTCAAGATCTGACCTCTGGGGCCAACGTCCTGACTTTC
once | TRBJ1-1 | TRBV6-6 | . | CASSYEGPENTEAFF | TGTGCCAGCAGTTACGAGGGGCCTGAGAACACTGAAGCTTTCTTT
. | TRBJ2-2 | TRBV10-3 | . | CAISETSRRVNTGELFF | TGTGCCATCAGTGAGACAAGCAGAAGGGTGAACACCGGGGAGCTGTTTTTT
once | TRBJ1-1 | TRBV4-2 | . | CASSQDWSEEAFF | TGTGCCAGCAGCCAAGACTGGAGCGAGGAAGCTTTCTTT
. | TRBJ2-6 | TRBV10-3 | . | CAISVGGGGANVLTF | TGTGCCATCAGTGTGGGGGGCGGTGGGGCCAACGTCCTGACTTTC
few | TRBJ2-1 | TRBV28 | TRBD1 | CASRLQGANYNEQFF | TGTGCCAGCAGATTACAGGGGGCTAACTACAATGAGCAGTTCTTC
. | TRBJ1-2 | TRBV7-8 | TRBD1 | CASSLTLQGTYGYTF | TGTGCCAGCAGCCTGACCCTACAGGGGACCTATGGCTACACCTTC
. | TRBJ1-3 | TRBV30 | . | CAWNRERGNTIYF | TGTGCCTGGAACAGGGAACGAGGAAACACCATATATTTT
once | TRBJ2-3 | TRBV2 | . | CASSLPPDTQYF | TGTGCCAGCAGTCTCCCCCCAGATACGCAGTATTTT
few | TRBJ1-1 | TRBV18 | . | CASSPGTRNTEAFF | TGTGCCAGCTCACCGGGGACAAGGAACACTGAAGCTTTCTTT
. | TRBJ2-7 | TRBV18 | TRBD1 | CASSLRGTGPYEQYF | TGTGCCAGCTCGCTTCGTGGGACAGGTCCCTACGAGCAGTACTTC
. | TRBJ1-2 | TRBV2 | . | CASSEYSYGYTF | TGTGCCAGCAGTGAATACAGCTATGGCTACACCTTC
. | TRBJ2-3 | TRBV7-9 | TRBD2 | CASATSGGPDTQYF | TGTGCCAGCGCAACTAGCGGGGGCCCAGATACGCAGTATTTT
. | TRBJ2-7 | TRBV9 | TRBD1 | CASSARTGNYEQYF | TGTGCCAGCAGCGCCCGGACAGGGAACTACGAGCAGTACTTC
. | TRBJ1-1 | TRBV23-1 | . | CASSPKSGEESAEAFF | TGCGCCAGCAGTCCCAAGTCGGGAGAAGAGAGCGCTGAAGCTTTCTTT
few | TRBJ2-3 | TRBV19 | . | CASSRRDRTDTQYF | TGTGCCAGTAGTAGACGGGACCGCACAGATACGCAGTATTTT
. | TRBJ2-5 | TRBV5-6 | TRBD1 | CASSFPTGYQETQYF | TGTGCCAGCAGCTTCCCGACAGGGTACCAAGAGACCCAGTACTTC
. | TRBJ1-1 | TRBV9 | . | CASSMNPENTEAFF | TGTGCCAGCAGCATGAATCCGGAGAACACTGAAGCTTTCTTT
few | TRBJ1-3 | TRBV28 | TRBD1 | CASSPDRVTGNTIYF | TGTGCCAGCAGCCCCGACAGGGTAACTGGAAACACCATATATTTT
. | TRBJ2-2 | TRBV7-2 | . | CASSLDTENANTGELFF | TGTGCCAGCAGCTTAGATACAGAAAACGCGAACACCGGGGAGCTGTTTTTT